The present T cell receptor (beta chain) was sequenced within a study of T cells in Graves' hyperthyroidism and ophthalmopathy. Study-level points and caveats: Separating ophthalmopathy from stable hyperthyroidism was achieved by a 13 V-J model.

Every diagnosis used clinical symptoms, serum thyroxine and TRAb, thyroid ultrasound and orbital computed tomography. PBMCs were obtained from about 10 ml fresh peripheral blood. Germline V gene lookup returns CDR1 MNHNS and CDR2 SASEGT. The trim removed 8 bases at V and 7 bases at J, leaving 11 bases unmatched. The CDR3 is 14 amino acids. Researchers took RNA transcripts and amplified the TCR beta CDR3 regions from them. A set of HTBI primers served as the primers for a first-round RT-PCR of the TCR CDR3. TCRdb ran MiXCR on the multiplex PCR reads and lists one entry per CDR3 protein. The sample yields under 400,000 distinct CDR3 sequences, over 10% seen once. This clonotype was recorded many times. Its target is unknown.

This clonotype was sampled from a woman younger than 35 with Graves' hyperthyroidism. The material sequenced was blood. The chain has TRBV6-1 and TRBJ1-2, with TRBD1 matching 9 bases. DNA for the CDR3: TGTGCCAGCCAACATCGCGGGACAGGGAGTGGCTACACCTTC. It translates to CASQHRGTGSGYTF.